This T cell receptor (beta chain) was sequenced during a study of OX40 agonist ivuxolimab in advanced cancers. Study details: An agonistic anti-OX40 (CD134) antibody, ivuxolimab, was used to treat the patients. Partial responses occurred in Three dose-escalation patients, one with hepatocellular carcinoma and two with cutaneous melanoma. Study results and caveats: There were, on average, more expanded clones in CD8+ T cells than in CD4+. Low normalized clonal expansion also occurred in some nonresponding patients.

Method: immunoSEQ multiplex PCR; TCRdb's copy keeps in-frame clones and lacks some. The sample shows roughly 130,000 clones, around 95% of them seen only once. A word on this clone: Its antigen is unknown.

Germline CDR1 is MDHEN and CDR2 is SYDVKM. The CDR3 loop spans 14 amino acids. Trimming removed 6 bases at V and 4 bases at J, with 16 bases between. The TCR originated in an adult with an advanced solid tumor such as melanoma, head and neck, liver or kidney cancer. Sequenced here: CD4+ or CD8+ T cells sorted from blood, sampled in a trial of the OX40 agonist ivuxolimab. The chain couples TRBV28 to TRBJ2-7; D gene uncertain. The CDR3 spells CASRPQTQGYEQYF. Here the CDR3 DNA reads TGTGCCAGCAGACCCCAAACACAAGGTTACGAGCAGTACTTC.